This TCR beta chain was sequenced in a study of T cells in Graves' hyperthyroidism and ophthalmopathy. The CDR3 totals 14 residues. Per the germline V gene, CDR1 is MNHNS and CDR2 is SASEGT. Deletions cut 6 bases from V and 4 bases from J, with 15 bases between. The table lists this clonotype with many counts. Researchers amplified the TCR beta CDR3 regions from RNA transcripts. HTBI primers were used for first-round RT-PCR of the TCR CDR3. TCRdb ran MiXCR on the multiplex PCR reads and lists one entry per CDR3 protein. This table has about 380,000 distinct CDR3 sequences, roughly 14% appearing once. The sequenced sample was blood. This sequence was found in a woman aged 25 to 39 with Graves' ophthalmopathy. The chain links TRBV6-1 to TRBJ1-2, with D maybe TRBD1 (6 bases). The CDR3: CASRETGSLYGYTF. CDR3 DNA sequence: TGTGCCAGCAGAGAGACAGGCTCCCTCTATGGCTACACCTTC.